The 30 T cell receptor beta chains given below trace back to one sample, sequenced in a study of blood T cell repertoires in COVID-19. The data were produced by immunoSEQ multiplex PCR, yet TCRdb's version contains in-frame clones alone and is incomplete. The table shows 200,000 to 250,000 clones, with 65% to 85% occurring only once. The sample comprised PBMCs or T cells enriched from blood (not recorded which). These TCRs come from a woman aged 55 to 70 who had recovered from COVID-19.

The CDR3 region is CAISESEVIGEQYF. The CDR3 bases are TGTGCCATCAGTGAGTCGGAGGTTATAGGCGAGCAGTACTTC. The chain recombines TRBV10-3 with TRBJ2-7; tentative D call: TRBD2 (5 bases). The CDR3 consists of 14 residues. V was trimmed by 0 bases and J by 6 bases, leaving 12 bases between them. The V gene's germline CDR1 is ENHRY and CDR2 SYGVKD.

The chain recombines TRBV18 with TRBJ2-2, with TRBD1 matching 7 bases. The germline V gene has CDR1 KGHSH and CDR2 LQKENI. The CDR3 spans 15 residues. V lost 6 bases to trimming and J lost 6 bases; unmatched junction nucleotides: 10. The CDR3 region is CASSPTGEVSGELFF. The CDR3 coding sequence is TGTGCCAGCTCCCCCACAGGGGAAGTATCCGGGGAGCTGTTTTTT.

The chain joins TRBV12-3 or TRBV12-4 to TRBJ2-2; tentative D call: TRBD2 (5 bases). There are 13 residues in the CDR3. The germline V and J ends were trimmed by 3 bases and 4 bases, with 6 bases remaining between them. The CDR3 DNA follows: TGTGCCAGCAGTTTTCGGGGCACCGGGGAGCTGTTTTTT. Translation: CASSFRGTGELFF.

J is TRBJ1-2 and V is TRBV7-9; no reliable D call. The germline V gene has CDR1 SEHNR and CDR2 FQNEAQ (reference sequence). Trimming pared 1 base from V and 3 bases from J, leaving 9 bases between. This CDR3 has 14 amino acids. In nucleotides, the CDR3 is TGTGCCAGCAGCTTAGTAGCGGACGACTATGGCTACACCTTC. Translated, it gives CASSLVADDYGYTF.

V and J are TRBV7-2 and TRBJ2-3; D is perhaps TRBD2 (6 bases). The CDR3 runs 16 residues. Trimming took off 2 bases at V and 2 bases at J, with 14 bases between the two ends. Per the germline V gene, CDR1 is SGHTA and CDR2 is FQGNSA. In DNA form, the CDR3 reads TGTGCCAGCAGCTTAACGGCGGGGACCTACACAGATACGCAGTATTTT. Translating gives CASSLTAGTYTDTQYF.

The chain employs TRBV7-2 and TRBJ2-7; 7 bases are shared with TRBD1. The CDR3 loop spans 11 amino acids. The V and J ends lost 5 bases and 6 bases, in that order; junction bases with no gene match: 1. Germline V gene data show CDR1 as SGHTA and CDR2 as FQGNSA. CDR3 sequence: CASSPGGEQYF. Written as DNA, the CDR3 is TGTGCCAGCAGCCCAGGGGGCGAGCAGTACTTC.

The rearrangement joins TRBV12-3 or TRBV12-4 to TRBJ2-3; maybe TRBD1 (5 bases). V lost 8 bases to trimming and J lost 1 base, with 10 bases between them. The CDR3 consists of 13 residues. The CDR3 bases are TGTGCCAGCCGCCAGGGTGGCACAGATACGCAGTATTTT. It translates to CASRQGGTDTQYF.

The J gene is TRBJ2-7, the V gene TRBV7-2; TRBD2 might be the D (6 bases). The CDR3 extends over 13 amino acids. V dropped 6 bases and J dropped 5 bases, with 14 bases sitting between them. Germline V gene data show CDR1 as SGHTA and CDR2 as FQGNSA. For the CDR3, the DNA is TGTGCCAGCAGACCAGGGTGGAGGGACGAGCAGTACTTC. Residues: CASRPGWRDEQYF.

This chain joins TRBV6-2 or TRBV6-3 and TRBJ1-2; TRBD1 aligns across 9 bases. This CDR3 comprises 15 residues. With 5 bases clipped from V and 5 bases from J, the junction kept 9 bases outside the gene matches. CDR1 MNHEY and CDR2 SVGEGT come from the germline V gene. Here the CDR3 reads CASSPRQGDIYGYTF. CDR3 in DNA: TGTGCCAGCAGTCCCCGACAGGGGGATATATATGGCTACACCTTC.

This rearrangement joins TRBV6-1 to TRBJ1-5; D is unclear. The V gene's germline CDR1 is MNHNS and CDR2 SASEGT. V was shortened by 2 bases and J by 3 bases, with 11 bases between the two germline ends. The CDR3 has 15 amino acids. CDR3 bases: TGTGCCAGCAGTGAATGGACTGGGCTCAATCAGCCCCAGCATTTT. Protein sequence: CASSEWTGLNQPQHF.

V usage is TRBV7-8 and J usage is TRBJ2-7; weak D call: TRBD2 (7 bases). Between the trimmed V and J ends, which lost 1 base and 1 base, there was a span of 11 bases. This CDR3 contains 15 residues. Germline lookup yields CDR1 SGHVS and CDR2 FQNEAQ. The DNA of the CDR3 is TGTGCCAGCAGCTTAGGAGGGGGGGGATCCTACGAGCAGTACTTC. Translation gives CASSLGGGGSYEQYF.

The table lists this clone with a few counts. This rearrangement joins TRBV4-2 to TRBJ1-2, with TRBD1 identical over 10 bases. Per the germline V gene, CDR1 is LGHNA and CDR2 is YNFKEQ. V dropped 1 base and J dropped 7; count of bases not matched to a gene: 12. The CDR3 length is 17 residues. The CDR3 here is CASSQGHLSGQGIGYTF. The DNA of the CDR3 is TGTGCCAGCAGCCAAGGACACCTGTCGGGACAGGGGATTGGCTACACCTTC.

The chain has TRBV7-9 and TRBJ1-3, with TRBD1 matching over 7 bases. The CDR3 spans 18 residues. Germline CDR1 reads SEHNR; CDR2 reads FQNEAQ (reference sequence). V lost 3 bases to trimming and J lost 0 bases; unmatched junction nucleotides: 11. The CDR3 DNA is TGTGCCAGCAGCTTCGGGACAGAGGTCTCCCCCTCTGGAAACACCATATATTTT. It encodes CASSFGTEVSPSGNTIYF.

The chain employs TRBV5-1 and TRBJ2-7, with 11 bases fitting TRBD2. Losses at the gene ends were 5 bases for V and 7 bases for J; bases not matched to a gene: 5. Per the germline V gene, CDR1 is SGHRS and CDR2 is YFSETQ. The CDR3 is 13 residues long. The chain's CDR3 is CASRIAGGQEQYF. CDR3 nucleotide sequence: TGCGCCAGCAGAATAGCGGGAGGGCAAGAGCAGTACTTC.

There are a few counts of this clone. The chain carries TRBV6-6 and TRBJ1-4; 7 bases agree with TRBD1. Germline-derived CDR1 and CDR2 are MNHNY and SVGAGI (reference sequence). The V segment lost 10 bases and the J segment 6 bases; nucleotides outside the gene matches: 5. CDR3 length: 12 residues. The CDR3 loop is CATAGTDEKLFF. CDR3 nucleotides: TGTGCCACCGCCGGGACAGATGAAAAACTGTTTTTT.

This clone has more than one count but fewer than ten. V usage is TRBV11-2 and J usage is TRBJ2-7, with 9 positions matching TRBD1. The CDR3 length is 17 residues. Germline V gene lookup returns CDR1 SGHAT and CDR2 FQNNGV. With 1 base clipped from V and 0 bases from J, the junction kept 7 bases outside the gene matches. CDR3 DNA: TGTGCCAGCAGCTTAGGAGGAACGGGACAGGGCTCCTACGAGCAGTACTTC. This translates into CASSLGGTGQGSYEQYF.

In regard to this clone: Other DNA sequences in this sample translate to the same CDR3. The gene calls are TRBV5-1 and TRBJ2-5, with 9 bases lining up with TRBD1. This CDR3 is 14 amino acids long. Germline-derived CDR1 and CDR2 are SGHRS and YFSETQ. With 1 base clipped from V and 4 bases from J, the junction kept 2 bases outside the gene matches. CDR3 protein: CASSLTGGAETQYF. CDR3 bases: TGCGCCAGCAGCTTGACAGGGGGCGCAGAGACCCAGTACTTC.

The gene calls are TRBV7-8 and TRBJ2-5; 10 positions agree with TRBD1. With V trimmed by 0 bases and J by 3 bases, 7 bases remained unmatched. CDR1 SGHVS and CDR2 FQNEAQ come from the germline V gene. The CDR3 is 17 residues long. The CDR3 here is CASSLATGGREKETQYF. In nucleotides, the CDR3 is TGTGCCAGCAGCTTAGCGACAGGGGGCAGAGAAAAAGAGACCCAGTACTTC.

The gene calls are TRBV27 and TRBJ2-2; possibly TRBD1 for D (6 bases). V was pared by 6 bases and J by 3 bases, with 17 bases between. Looked up from germline, CDR1 is MNHEY and CDR2 is SMNVEV (reference sequence). This CDR3 contains 16 residues. This CDR3 is CASRRGFFGDTGELFF. Written as DNA, the CDR3 is TGTGCCAGCAGGAGGGGGTTCTTTGGGGACACCGGGGAGCTGTTTTTT.

Here the CDR3 reads CASSLPTALNTEAFF. The CDR3 coding sequence is TGTGCCAGCAGTTTACCGACAGCCCTGAACACTGAAGCTTTCTTT. The V gene is TRBV27, the J gene TRBJ1-1; a possible D gene is TRBD1 (5 bases). V gave up 2 bases and J gave up 0 bases, with 10 bases separating them. Germline CDR1 is MNHEY and CDR2 is SMNVEV (reference sequence). The CDR3 is 15 amino acids.

The V call is TRBV29-1, the J call TRBJ2-7; D ambiguous. The CDR3 runs 13 residues. V was cut by 3 bases and J by 5 bases, with 14 bases left in between. The germline gives CDR1 SQVTM, CDR2 ANQGSEA. This chain's CDR3 is CSVERRSSDEQYF. CDR3 nucleotide sequence: TGCAGCGTTGAGAGGCGGTCGTCGGACGAGCAGTACTTC.

V is TRBV5-4 and J is TRBJ2-2; perhaps TRBD2 as D (5 bases). Germline CDR1 SGHNT, CDR2 YYREEE (reference sequence). Trimming left V 2 bases short and J 4 bases short, with 12 bases between. The CDR3 has 15 residues. As DNA, the CDR3 is TGTGCCAGCAGCTTAGAGGGCGTATTCACCGGGGAGCTGTTTTTT. Translating it yields CASSLEGVFTGELFF.

This chain joins TRBV7-2 and TRBJ2-1; D perhaps matches TRBD1 (6 bases). This CDR3 is 15 amino acids long. In germline, CDR1 is SGHTA, CDR2 FQGNSA. V lost 3 bases, J lost 2 bases, and 11 bases lay in between. The CDR3 reads CASSLGADTYNEQFF. The CDR3 nucleotides read TGTGCCAGCAGCTTGGGGGCCGACACCTACAATGAGCAGTTCTTC.

The V and J genes are TRBV6-2 or TRBV6-3 and TRBJ1-4; D is unresolved. The V end lost 3 bases, the J end lost 5 bases, and 7 bases lay between the germline ends. CDR3 length: 13 residues. The germline V gene encodes CDR1 MNHEY and CDR2 SVGEGT. The CDR3 reads CASSYGGNEKLFF. CDR3 sequence (DNA): TGTGCCAGCAGTTATGGAGGAAATGAAAAACTGTTTTTT.

The chain has TRBV5-1 and TRBJ1-1; D remains ambiguous. Trimming removed 4 bases from V and 1 base from J, with 8 bases in between. The germline CDR1 and CDR2 sequences are SGHRS and YFSETQ. This CDR3 contains 13 residues. The CDR3, as DNA: TGCGCCAGCAGCATGGACGGGAACACTGAAGCTTTCTTT. This translates into CASSMDGNTEAFF.

The chain carries TRBV11-1 and TRBJ2-7; unclear D gene. Per germline, CDR1 SGHAT and CDR2 FQDESV (reference sequence). The CDR3 loop spans 16 amino acids. Between the trimmed V and J ends, which lost 1 base and 4 bases, there was a span of 17 bases. In DNA, the CDR3 is TGTGCCAGCAGCTTAGTCCCGACATTTGGCCCTTACGAGCAGTACTTC. Amino acids: CASSLVPTFGPYEQYF.

This chain uses TRBV6-1 with TRBJ1-2, with 10 bases identical to TRBD1. This CDR3 is 15 amino acids long. Trimming at V came to 0 bases and at J to 4 bases, leaving 2 bases not matched to a gene. Germline-derived CDR1 and CDR2 are MNHNS and SASEGT. CDR3 amino acids: CASSEAGQGSYGYTF. The CDR3 DNA sequence: TGTGCCAGCAGTGAAGCGGGACAGGGGAGCTATGGCTACACCTTC.

This clone appeared many times. The same CDR3 can be traced to other DNA sequences in this sample. This sequence joins TRBV7-9 and TRBJ2-1, with 9 positions matching TRBD2. Unmatched junction bases numbered 5, after V lost 5 bases and J lost 6 bases. Per germline, CDR1 SEHNR and CDR2 FQNEAQ (reference sequence). This CDR3 region has 14 residues. The CDR3 sequence is CASSPGTSFNEQFF. CDR3 coding DNA: TGTGCCAGCAGCCCCGGGACTAGCTTCAATGAGCAGTTCTTC.

The V gene is TRBV18, the J gene TRBJ2-5; D may be TRBD2 (6 bases). Per germline, CDR1 KGHSH and CDR2 LQKENI. This CDR3 spans 17 amino acids. Trimming took off 3 bases at V and 2 bases at J, with 19 bases between the two ends. The DNA for the CDR3 is TGTGCCAGCTCACCGGAAACCACCGGGGGAGGTCAAGAGACCCAGTACTTC. The encoded protein is CASSPETTGGGQETQYF.

This chain links TRBV11-2 with TRBJ2-3; D is unclear. Germline CDR1 SGHAT, CDR2 FQNNGV. The germline V and J ends were trimmed by 3 bases and 6 bases, with 7 bases remaining between them. CDR3 length: 12 residues. CDR3 sequence: CASSLSPDTQYF. The CDR3 DNA reads TGTGCCAGCAGCTTGAGCCCCGATACGCAGTATTTT.